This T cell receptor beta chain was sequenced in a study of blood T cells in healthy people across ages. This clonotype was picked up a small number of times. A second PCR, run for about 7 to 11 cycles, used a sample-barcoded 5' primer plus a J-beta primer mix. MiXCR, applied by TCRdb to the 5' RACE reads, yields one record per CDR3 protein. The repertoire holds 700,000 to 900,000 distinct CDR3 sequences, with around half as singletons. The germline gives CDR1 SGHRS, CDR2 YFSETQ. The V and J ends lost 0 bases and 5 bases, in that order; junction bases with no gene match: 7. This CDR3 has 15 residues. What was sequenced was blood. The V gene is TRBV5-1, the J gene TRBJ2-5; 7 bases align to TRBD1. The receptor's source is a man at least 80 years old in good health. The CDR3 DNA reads TGCGCCAGCAGCTTGGCGTGGCAGGGGGAGGAGACCCAGTACTTC. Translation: CASSLAWQGEETQYF. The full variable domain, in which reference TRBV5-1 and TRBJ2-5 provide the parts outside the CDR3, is KAGVTQTPRYLIKTRGQQVTLSCSPISGHRSVSWYQQTPGQGLQFLFEYFSETQRNKGNFPGRFSGRQFSNSRSEMNVSTLELGDSALYLCASSLAWQGEETQYFGPGTRLLVL.